The clone carrying this T cell receptor beta chain appeared many times. What it binds is not known. This entry comes from a study of human T cells and chemical hapten exposure. Germline V gene lookup returns CDR1 MNHEY and CDR2 SVGEGT. The V and J ends lost 5 bases and 0 bases respectively, with 8 bases between them. This CDR3 has 15 residues. Stated time point: pre-sensitization, week 0. Treatment reported: therapeutic diphenylcyclopropenone sensitization with weekly scalp DPC. Blood was collected ahead of every patch test applied. Blood, whole and unfractionated, served as the source for total RNA extraction. Points from the study as a whole: Large CDR3 similarity clusters arose significantly more often from expanded TCRs than from controls. Patch test score was positively correlated with the counts of TCRs that had expanded at PT1.

From the RACE reads, TCRdb called clonotypes with MiXCR, one entry per CDR3 protein. The data contain approximately 52,000 distinct CDR3 sequences, roughly 9.9% of them seen just once; the ten biggest clones take up about 14%. Sequenced here: whole blood, sampled in connection with sensitization to the hapten diphenylcyclopropenone (DPC). This receptor was identified in a woman in her 40s with alopecia areata. Some clones in this sample may be carry-over from other donors' samples. The chain carries TRBV6-2 or TRBV6-3 and TRBJ2-6, with D maybe TRBD1 (5 bases). The CDR3 sequence is CASSQDNSGANVLTF. Written as DNA, the CDR3 is TGTGCCAGCAGTCAGGACAACTCTGGGGCCAACGTCCTGACTTTC.